This T cell receptor (beta chain) comes out of a study of cytomegalovirus exposure and HLA in healthy donors. Study context: A prior analysis found about 120 million unique TCR beta sequences from around 200 million T cells. Study-wide findings and caveats: Under in vitro conditions, a few CMV-associated chains were confirmed as specific for CMV antigens. Most TCR sequences proved rare, with some public TCRs found in many donors.

The PCR made use of 60 Vbeta and 13 Jbeta primers. Profiling relied on immunoSEQ multiplex PCR, and the TCRdb table lists in-frame clones only, not all of them. Counted here are 93,000 or so clones, approximately 70% occurring once; the ten biggest clones make up more than 3%. The CDR3 has 14 amino acids. Germline assignment: CDR1 MNHNY and CDR2 SVGAGI (reference sequence). The V end was cut by 4 bases, the J end by 6 bases, with 10 bases between. The sample holds a few counts of this clone. No antigen is known for it. The chain carries TRBV6-6 and TRBJ1-6; perhaps TRBD1 as D (5 bases). The sequence was collected from a woman aged 45 to 65 in good health and CMV-seronegative. The sample was PBMCs. The CDR3: CASSLTAINSPLHF. The CDR3 DNA reads as TGTGCCAGCAGTTTGACAGCTATTAATTCACCCCTCCACTTT.